Listed below are T cell receptor beta chains from one sample, sequenced in a study of blood T cell repertoires in COVID-19. Generated by immunoSEQ multiplex PCR, the TCRdb table keeps only in-frame clones and is missing some. The table lists some 220,000 clones, 70% to 90% of them singletons, with about 2.4% in the top ten. The specimen sequenced was peripheral blood. The receptor source for this set is a woman in her 70s with COVID-19, enrolled during active disease. Both conserved end residues are part of each CDR3. A D gene is named only where the DNA matches it firmly. Rows give clone size only sometimes, using once, few, many, or a class for an expanded clone.

J gene,clone size,D gene,V gene,CDR3 DNA,CDR3 protein
TRBJ1-1,NA,NA,TRBV19,TGTGCCAGTAGTCCTCTCCGCTCCACAGGGATCGACACTGAAGCTTTCTTT,CASSPLRSTGIDTEAFF
TRBJ2-1,NA,NA,TRBV15,TGTGCCACCAGCAGCGGACTAAACAATGAGCAGTTCTTC,CATSSGLNNEQFF
TRBJ1-2,NA,TRBD1,TRBV9,TGTGCCAGCAGCACATCGGGACAGGGGACGCGTTTGGATGGCTACACCTTC,CASSTSGQGTRLDGYTF
TRBJ1-5,NA,NA,TRBV27,TGTGCCAGCAGTGCCTGGAGGGATCAGCCCCAGCATTTT,CASSAWRDQPQHF
TRBJ1-3,once,TRBD1,TRBV5-8,TGTGCCAGCAGCCCAGGGACAGTCCCTGGAAACACCATATATTTT,CASSPGTVPGNTIYF
TRBJ1-3,NA,NA,TRBV10-3,TGTGCCATCAGTGAAAGGGGTTCCTCTGGAAACACCATATATTTT,CAISERGSSGNTIYF
TRBJ1-1,NA,TRBD1,TRBV6-5,TGTGCCAGCAGCCGCCAAACAGGGGGCACTGAAGCTTTCTTT,CASSRQTGGTEAFF
TRBJ2-7,NA,TRBD1,TRBV3-1/TRBV3-2,TGTGCCAGCAGCCAGGGACAGGGTAACGAGCAGTACTTC,CASSQGQGNEQYF
TRBJ1-5,once,NA,TRBV4-2,TGTGCCAGCAGCCAACGGCCGCAGCTAGACGGAAGCAATCAGCCCCAGCATTTT,CASSQRPQLDGSNQPQHF
TRBJ2-5,NA,TRBD1,TRBV24-1,TGTGCCACCAGTGACCGGGGACAGGGGGCGTATGGGGGAGAGGAGACCCAGTACTTC,CATSDRGQGAYGGEETQYF
TRBJ2-7,NA,NA,TRBV10-3,TGTGCCATCAGTGAGGGGGCCAGGGGCTACGAGCAGTACTTC,CAISEGARGYEQYF
TRBJ2-1,NA,TRBD2,TRBV12-3/TRBV12-4,TGTGCCAGCAGGGTTAGCGGGAGGCGTGAGCAGTTCTTC,CASRVSGRREQFF
TRBJ2-1,NA,NA,TRBV7-2,TGTGCCAGCAGCTTAAGTGGGCGCAATGAGCAGTTCTTC,CASSLSGRNEQFF
TRBJ1-6,NA,NA,TRBV6-6,TGTGCCAGCTTTTTGGGGCCAGGGGAACTCCACTTT,CASFLGPGELHF
TRBJ2-1,once,TRBD1,TRBV7-6,TGTGCCAGCAGCTCCGGGACAGGGGGCGGTAGCTCCTACAATGAGCAGTTCTTC,CASSSGTGGGSSYNEQFF
TRBJ2-2,once,TRBD2,TRBV4-3,TGCGCCAGCAGCCAAGGGGGACTAGCTATGAGCACCGGGGAGCTGTTTTTT,CASSQGGLAMSTGELFF
TRBJ2-5,NA,TRBD2,TRBV19,TGTGCCAGTAGTGGGAGGCGAGCGGGGGGGCACGAGACCCAGTACTTC,CASSGRRAGGHETQYF
TRBJ1-5,NA,NA,TRBV15,TGTGCCACCAGCAGAGATGCGGTCGCGCCCCAGCATTTT,CATSRDAVAPQHF
TRBJ2-1,NA,TRBD2,TRBV4-2,TGTGCCAGCAGCGATAGACTAGCGGGAGGTGGGAATGAGCAGTTCTTC,CASSDRLAGGGNEQFF
TRBJ2-2,NA,TRBD1,TRBV19,TGTGCCAGTAGTAGAGGGACAGGGAGGACCGGGGAGCTGTTTTTT,CASSRGTGRTGELFF
TRBJ1-5,NA,NA,TRBV15,TGTGCCACCAGCATAACACGGGACACCCATCAGCCCCAGCATTTT,CATSITRDTHQPQHF
TRBJ2-2,NA,TRBD2,TRBV6-5,TGTGCCAGCACCGGGACTAGCAACACCGGGGAGCTGTTTTTT,CASTGTSNTGELFF
TRBJ2-3,NA,NA,TRBV7-8,TGTGCCAGCAGCATAAATCCAGATACGCAGTATTTT,CASSINPDTQYF
TRBJ1-5,NA,TRBD1,TRBV2,TGTGCCAGCAGTTCAATCACAGGGGGCCGGCAGCCCCAGCATTTT,CASSSITGGRQPQHF
TRBJ2-1,NA,TRBD2,TRBV11-3,TGTGCCAGCAGCTTAGGAACCGGGACTAGCGGGAGTGATGAGCAGTTCTTC,CASSLGTGTSGSDEQFF
TRBJ2-1,NA,NA,TRBV12-3/TRBV12-4,TGTGCCAGCAGTCCCCTTAACAATGAGCAGTTCTTC,CASSPLNNEQFF
TRBJ2-1,NA,TRBD2,TRBV29-1,TGCAGCGTTCGTCTAGCGGGAGACACTGAGCAGTTCTTC,CSVRLAGDTEQFF
TRBJ2-3,NA,NA,TRBV11-3,TGTGCCAGCAGCTTAGAAGGGAGGACAGATACGCAGTATTTT,CASSLEGRTDTQYF
TRBJ1-1,NA,TRBD1,TRBV7-8,TGTGCCAGCAGCTTAGCCCTGACAGGGCGCACTGAAGCTTTCTTT,CASSLALTGRTEAFF